This T cell receptor beta chain is from a study of cytomegalovirus exposure and HLA in healthy donors. PCR was performed using 60 Vbeta and 13 Jbeta primers. Generated by immunoSEQ multiplex PCR, the TCRdb table keeps only in-frame clones and is missing some. The sample consists of fewer than 250,000 clones, roughly 80% of them appearing once. The sample consisted of PBMCs. The TCR comes from a woman under 30 in good health and CMV-seronegative.

CDR3 residues: CASSQAGYSGNTIYF. DNA of the CDR3: TGTGCCAGCAGTCAGGCGGGGTACTCTGGAAACACCATATATTTT. The chain carries TRBV7-9 and TRBJ1-3; D unresolved. The germline gives CDR1 SEHNR, CDR2 FQNEAQ (reference sequence). V was pared by 6 bases and J by 0 bases, with 12 bases between. The CDR3 contains 15 residues.